The entry that follows covers one T cell receptor beta chain sequence. Using a J-beta primer mix together with a sample-barcoded 5' primer, a second PCR was run for roughly 6 to 12 cycles. TCRdb itself ran the 5' RACE reads through MiXCR, one entry per CDR3 protein. The sample yields some 1.8 million distinct CDR3 sequences, 35% to 50% seen once. V gave up 0 bases and J gave up 4 bases; unmatched junction bases: 11. This CDR3 contains 17 residues. Germline assignment: CDR1 LGHNA and CDR2 YSLEER. The data are from a study of blood T cells in healthy people across ages. The source material was blood. The J gene is TRBJ1-2, the V gene TRBV4-3; 7 bases align to TRBD1. The clonotype comes from a human donor in good health. The CDR3 nucleotides read TGCGCCAGCAGCCAAGACTCCTCCGGGACAGCAGCCTATGGCTACACCTTC. Translation gives CASSQDSSGTAAYGYTF.